These 22 T cell receptor beta chains share one sample of origin, sequenced in a study of blood T cell repertoires in COVID-19. Some clones are missing from TCRdb's copy, which holds only in-frame ones; the method was immunoSEQ multiplex PCR. The sample carries about 240,000 clones, roughly nine tenths recorded once. Sequencing used peripheral blood. All receptors come from a man aged 55 to 70 with acute or convalescent COVID-19.

The chain combines TRBV7-2 with TRBJ1-5, with TRBD1 identical over 7 bases. Germline V gene lookup returns CDR1 SGHTA and CDR2 FQGNSA. The CDR3 totals 16 residues. The V and J ends lost 5 bases and 2 bases, in that order; junction bases with no gene match: 9. The CDR3 region is CASSQNRGSGNQPQHF. CDR3 bases: TGTGCCAGCAGCCAAAACAGGGGCTCCGGCAATCAGCCCCAGCATTTT.

DNA for the CDR3: TGTGCCAGCAGTTACTCGGACAGGGGGTCGGCTGAAGCTTTCTTT. This encodes CASSYSDRGSAEAFF. The genes are TRBV6-5 and TRBJ1-1; 10 nucleotides align to TRBD1. The CDR3 length is 15 residues. Germline V gives CDR1 MNHEY, CDR2 SVGAGI. The ends lost 0 bases at V and 6 bases at J; junction bases unmatched: 4.

V gene TRBV4-2 combines with J gene TRBJ1-2; maybe TRBD1 (6 bases). The CDR3 loop spans 14 amino acids. CDR1 is LGHNA and CDR2 is YNFKEQ in the germline V gene. V lost 0 bases to trimming and J lost 8 bases, with 13 bases between them. The CDR3: CASSQDRGVGGYTF. The DNA for the CDR3 is TGTGCCAGCAGCCAAGACAGGGGAGTTGGGGGCTACACCTTC.

The rearrangement uses TRBV9 and TRBJ1-1; D gene uncertain. Germline CDR1 SGDLS, CDR2 YYNGEE. The CDR3 sequence is 13 residues long. Trimming removed 4 bases from V and 1 base from J, with 8 bases in between. The CDR3 nucleotides read TGTGCCAGCAGCTATAGAGAGAACACTGAAGCTTTCTTT. Translated, it gives CASSYRENTEAFF. Full variable domain (rest looked up from reference TRBV9 and TRBJ1-1): DSGVTQTPKHLITATGQRVTLRCSPRSGDLSVYWYQQSLDQGLQFLIQYYNGEERAKGNILERFSAQQFPDLHSELNLSSLELGDSALYFCASSYRENTEAFFGQGTRLTVV.

This chain links TRBV19 with TRBJ1-5; tentatively, D is TRBD1 (6 bases). The CDR3 spans 14 residues. Germline V gene sequence: CDR1 LNHDA, CDR2 SQIVND (reference sequence). Trimming removed 3 bases from V and 3 bases from J, with 9 bases in between. CDR3 loop: CASSIGQYNQPQHF. CDR3 nucleotides: TGTGCCAGTAGTATCGGACAGTACAATCAGCCCCAGCATTTT.

The genes are TRBV24-1 and TRBJ2-2, with a weak D call TRBD1 (6 bases). The length of the CDR3 is 15 residues. The germline CDR1 and CDR2 sequences are KGHDR and SFDVKD. V was trimmed by 3 bases and J by 4 bases, leaving 11 bases between them. CDR3 region: CATSDHYRATGELFF. The CDR3 DNA reads as TGTGCCACCAGTGATCATTACAGGGCCACCGGGGAGCTGTTTTTT.

The CDR3 DNA reads TGTGCCAGTAGTATAAGTCCCGACAGAAATCAGCCCCAGCATTTT. Its protein product is CASSISPDRNQPQHF. J is TRBJ1-5 and V is TRBV19, with a weak D call TRBD1 (5 bases). Trimming left V 2 bases short and J 4 bases short, with 12 bases between. From germline, CDR1 is LNHDA and CDR2 SQIVND (reference sequence). The CDR3 consists of 15 residues.

The chain carries TRBV5-1 and TRBJ2-2; the D gene is possibly TRBD1 (6 bases). The ends were cut back, 3 bases at V and 7 bases at J, with 10 bases in the middle. This CDR3 comprises 13 residues. The germline CDR1 and CDR2 sequences are SGHRS and YFSETQ. CDR3 amino acids: CASSSDRIGELFF. DNA for the CDR3: TGCGCCAGCAGCTCCGACAGGATCGGGGAGCTGTTTTTT.

The V and J genes are TRBV5-1 and TRBJ2-7; a possible D gene is TRBD2 (6 bases). The CDR3 loop spans 14 amino acids. V was trimmed by 7 bases and J by 0 bases, leaving 14 bases between them. Germline CDR1 and CDR2: SGHRS and YFSETQ. This chain's CDR3 is CASARDSNSYEQYF. As DNA, the CDR3 is TGCGCCAGCGCCAGGGACTCCAACTCCTACGAGCAGTACTTC.

The chain couples TRBV2 to TRBJ2-6, with no clear D. V was trimmed by 4 bases and J by 7 bases, leaving 11 bases between them. The V gene's germline CDR1 is SNHLY and CDR2 FYNNEI. The CDR3 covers 14 residues. CDR3 nucleotide sequence: TGTGCCAGCAGTGCCCCGGGTACAGCCAACGTCCTGACTTTC. The encoded protein is CASSAPGTANVLTF.

The chain recombines TRBV4-3 with TRBJ2-7, with TRBD2 identical over 12 bases. Trimming took 1 base from V and 2 from J; bases not matched to a gene: 6. The CDR3 covers 17 residues. Germline CDR1 LGHNA, CDR2 YSLEER. CDR3 region: CASSQALAGGATYEQYF. As DNA, the CDR3 is TGCGCCAGCAGCCAAGCCCTAGCGGGAGGGGCAACCTACGAGCAGTACTTC.

This clone was picked up one time. The rearrangement joins TRBV7-2 to TRBJ1-1; unclear D gene. This CDR3 comprises 14 residues. Trimming took off 4 bases at V and 3 bases at J, with 12 bases between the two ends. CDR1 and CDR2 from the germline V gene are SGHTA and FQGNSA. The CDR3 sequence: CASSSETRDTEAFF. The CDR3 region has the DNA TGTGCCAGCAGCTCAGAGACTCGGGACACTGAAGCTTTCTTT.

The V call is TRBV5-4, the J call TRBJ2-7; 11 nucleotides align to TRBD1. The CDR3 has 16 residues. Germline V gene sequence: CDR1 SGHNT, CDR2 YYREEE (reference sequence). With V trimmed by 3 bases and J by 6 bases, 11 bases remained unmatched. CDR3 sequence: CASSSPRDRGKLEQYF. The DNA for the CDR3 is TGTGCCAGCAGCTCTCCACGGGACAGGGGGAAACTCGAGCAGTACTTC.

CDR3 residues: CASSIASGGYSNQPQHF. CDR3 sequence (DNA): TGTGCCAGTAGTATTGCGTCAGGAGGTTATAGCAATCAGCCCCAGCATTTT. V gene TRBV19 combines with J gene TRBJ1-5; no reliable D call. V shed 3 bases and J shed 0 bases, with 15 bases lying between them. This CDR3 is built from 17 residues. The germline gives CDR1 LNHDA, CDR2 SQIVND (reference sequence).

J is TRBJ2-5 and V is TRBV28, with D tentatively TRBD2 (6 bases). In germline, CDR1 is MDHEN, CDR2 SYDVKM. Deletions cut 2 bases from V and 3 bases from J, with 13 bases between. The length of the CDR3 is 15 residues. CDR3 nucleotide sequence: TGTGCCAGCAGTTTAGCGGGAAATTGGAAAGAGACCCAGTACTTC. Protein sequence: CASSLAGNWKETQYF. Looking up the rest from reference TRBV28 and TRBJ2-5 gives the full variable domain: DVKVTQSSRYLVKRTGEKVFLECVQDMDHENMFWYRQDPGLGLRLIYFSYDVKMKEKGDIPEGYSVSREKKERFSLILESASTNQTSMYLCASSLAGNWKETQYFGPGTRLLVL.

The CDR3 loop reads CASSTDRPAIQFF. In DNA form, the CDR3 reads TGTGCCAGCAGTACCGACAGGCCAGCCATCCAGTTCTTC. The chain couples TRBV12-3 or TRBV12-4 to TRBJ2-1, with a weak D call TRBD1 (6 bases). CDR3 length equals 13 residues. Trimming removed 5 bases from V and 13 bases from J, with 18 bases in between.

The chain combines TRBV28 with TRBJ1-5, with 7 bases aligning to TRBD1. The CDR3 extends over 19 amino acids. V lost 1 base to trimming and J lost 0 bases; unmatched junction nucleotides: 12. Per the germline V gene, CDR1 is MDHEN and CDR2 is SYDVKM. CDR3 loop: CASSLSRDSSQYSNQPQHF. For the CDR3, the DNA is TGTGCCAGCAGTTTATCCCGGGACAGCAGCCAATATAGCAATCAGCCCCAGCATTTT.

The chain employs TRBV30 and TRBJ2-4, with 10 bases that match TRBD1. The V segment lost 3 bases and the J segment 6 bases; nucleotides outside the gene matches: 14. Germline V gene lookup returns CDR1 GTSNPN and CDR2 SVGIG (reference sequence). CDR3 length equals 17 residues. CDR3: CAWSVALTGGVGNIQYF. CDR3 bases: TGTGCCTGGAGCGTAGCACTGACAGGGGGCGTAGGAAACATTCAGTACTTC.

This clone turned up a few times. V is TRBV28 and J is TRBJ1-4; D possibly corresponds to TRBD1 (6 bases). Germline V CDR1 and CDR2: MDHEN, SYDVKM. Trimming pared 4 bases from V and 7 bases from J, leaving 13 bases between. This CDR3 is 14 amino acids long. This CDR3 is CASSSGAPIEKLFF. CDR3 bases: TGTGCCAGCAGTTCAGGGGCCCCTATTGAAAAACTGTTTTTT.

J is TRBJ2-2 and V is TRBV6-4, with 8 bases lining up with TRBD1. V was pared by 5 bases and J by 3 bases, with 5 bases of the junction left unmatched. The CDR3 has 15 amino acids. Germline CDR1 is MRHNA and CDR2 is SNTAGT. The CDR3 protein is CASSPDRDHTGELFF. CDR3 DNA: TGTGCCAGCAGTCCGGACAGGGATCACACCGGGGAGCTGTTTTTT.

The chain links TRBV6-5 to TRBJ2-5, with TRBD1 matching over 7 bases. The CDR3 runs to 13 residues. V shed 6 bases, J shed 5 bases, and the junction held 6 bases outside the gene matches. In germline, CDR1 is MNHEY, CDR2 SVGAGI. The CDR3 DNA is TGTGCCAGCAGACAAGGGGGCGGGGAGACCCAGTACTTC. Translating gives CASRQGGGETQYF.

In this sample, this clone turned up a few times. The rearrangement joins TRBV11-2 to TRBJ2-1; 9 positions match TRBD1. Germline CDR1 is SGHAT and CDR2 is FQNNGV. V was clipped by 4 bases and J by 8 bases; unmatched bases: 6. The CDR3 contains 14 residues. The DNA for the CDR3 is TGTGCCAGCAGCTCTTGGGACAGGGATGATGAGCAGTTCTTC. Translating it yields CASSSWDRDDEQFF.